This TCR beta chain is from a study of cytomegalovirus exposure and HLA in healthy donors. Comment on this clone: What it recognizes is unknown.

This PCR relied on a set of 60 Vbeta primers and 13 Jbeta primers. The repertoire was sequenced with immunoSEQ multiplex PCR; TCRdb's copy has only in-frame clones and lacks some. The data hold around 110,000 clones, with approximately 79% observed a single time. From germline, CDR1 is LNHNV and CDR2 YYDKDF (reference sequence). V lost 1 base to trimming and J lost 2 bases; unmatched junction nucleotides: 5. This CDR3 spans 16 amino acids. General observations from the study: In a later analysis, at a false discovery rate of 0.05, 16,951 TCR beta sequences matched HLA alleles. Analysis performed later showed TCR beta chains linked to HLA being more clonally expanded than equally common others.

These donors, healthy bone marrow donors, were studied. J is TRBJ2-3 and V is TRBV15; 8 bases match TRBD2. The sample taken for sequencing was PBMCs. This TCR was recovered from a young man in good health and CMV-seronegative. CDR3 coding DNA: TGTGCCACCAGCAGAGTCTTGCGGGGGGACACAGATACGCAGTATTTT. Translating gives CATSRVLRGDTDTQYF.